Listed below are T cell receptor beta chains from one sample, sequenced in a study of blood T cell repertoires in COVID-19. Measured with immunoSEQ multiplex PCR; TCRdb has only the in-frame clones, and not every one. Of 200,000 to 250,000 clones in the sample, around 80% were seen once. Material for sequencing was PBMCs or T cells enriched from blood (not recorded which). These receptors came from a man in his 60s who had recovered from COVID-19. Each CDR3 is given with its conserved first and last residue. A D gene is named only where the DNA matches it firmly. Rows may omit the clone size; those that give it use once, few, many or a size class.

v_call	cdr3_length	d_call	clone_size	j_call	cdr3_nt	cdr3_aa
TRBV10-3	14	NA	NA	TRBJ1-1	TGTGCCATCAGTGCAGAAACAGGGTACACTGAAGCTTTCTTT	CAISAETGYTEAFF
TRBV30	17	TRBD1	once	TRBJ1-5	TGTGCCTGGAGTCCTGGTGGAGGGGGCTATAGCAATCAGCCCCAGCATTTT	CAWSPGGGGYSNQPQHF
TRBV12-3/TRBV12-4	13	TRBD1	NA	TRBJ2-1	TGTGCCAGCAGTTGGACAGGGAGAGATGAGCAGTTCTTC	CASSWTGRDEQFF
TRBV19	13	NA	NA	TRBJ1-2	TGTGCCAGTAGTATAGTAGGGGACTATGGCTACACCTTC	CASSIVGDYGYTF
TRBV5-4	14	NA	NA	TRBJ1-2	TGTGCCAGCAGCGGTGCCGCAGGGGATGATGGCTACACCTTC	CASSGAAGDDGYTF
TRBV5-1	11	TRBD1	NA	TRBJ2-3	TGCGCCAGCAGCTTTCGGGACAGTTTGTATTTT	CASSFRDSLYF
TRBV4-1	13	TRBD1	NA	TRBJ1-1	TGCGCCAGCAGCAGGGGGCAGAGCACTGAAGCTTTCTTT	CASSRGQSTEAFF
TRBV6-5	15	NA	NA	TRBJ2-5	TGTGCCAGCAGTTACGAGGGCTTAGTCCAAGAGACCCAGTACTTC	CASSYEGLVQETQYF
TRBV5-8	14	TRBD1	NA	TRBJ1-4	TGTGCCAGCAGCATGGGACAGTTAAATGAAAAACTGTTTTTT	CASSMGQLNEKLFF
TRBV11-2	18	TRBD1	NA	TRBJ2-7	TGTGCCAGCAGCCCCCTTAACCGGGACAGGGGCAAAACCTACGAGCAGTACTTC	CASSPLNRDRGKTYEQYF
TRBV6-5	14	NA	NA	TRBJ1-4	TGTGCCAGCAGAAAGGACAGTACTAATGAAAAACTGTTTTTT	CASRKDSTNEKLFF
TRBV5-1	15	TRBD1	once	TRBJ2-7	TGCGCCAGCAGCCTCCTTCAGGGGGCTTCCTACGAGCAGTACTTC	CASSLLQGASYEQYF
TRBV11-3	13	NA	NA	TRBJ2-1	TGTGCCAGCAGCCCAACAGGCTACAATGAGCAGTTCTTC	CASSPTGYNEQFF
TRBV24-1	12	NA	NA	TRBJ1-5	TGTGCCACCAGTGTCCTCGGTCAGCCCCAGCATTTT	CATSVLGQPQHF
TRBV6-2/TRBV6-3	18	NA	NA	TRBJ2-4	TGTGCCAGCAGTTACCTCCCTGAGGGGGGGGTGGACAAAAACATTCAGTACTTC	CASSYLPEGGVDKNIQYF
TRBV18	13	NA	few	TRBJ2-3	TGTGCCAGCTCACCTTCAAGCACAGATACGCAGTATTTT	CASSPSSTDTQYF
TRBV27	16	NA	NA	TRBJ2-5	TGTGCCAGCAGTTTAGGGCAGACCACCCCCCCTGGGACCCAGTACTTC	CASSLGQTTPPGTQYF
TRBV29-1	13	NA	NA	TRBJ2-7	TGCAGCGTTGAAGGGCCCGGAGCCTACGAGCAGTACTTC	CSVEGPGAYEQYF
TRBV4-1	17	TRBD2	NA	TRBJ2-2	TGCGCCAGCAGCGTTTTTTGGAGCGGGATGAACACCGGGGAGCTGTTTTTT	CASSVFWSGMNTGELFF